This note documents a single T cell receptor beta chain sequence. The entry originates in a study of blood T cells in healthy people across ages. The V end was cut by 0 bases, the J end by 5 bases, with 14 bases between. Germline V gives CDR1 MNHNY, CDR2 SVGAGI (reference sequence). The length of the CDR3 is 16 residues. Together with a sample-barcoded 5' primer, a J-beta primer mix was included in a second PCR lasting roughly 6 to 12 cycles. TCRdb re-called the 5' RACE reads with MiXCR, one entry per CDR3 protein. Of fewer than 2,000,000 distinct CDR3 sequences in the sample, approximately 39% were seen once.

The specimen was blood. The chain employs TRBV6-6 and TRBJ1-5; no firm D call. The TCR was taken from a human donor in good health. The CDR3 nucleotides are TGTGCCAGCAGTTACTCAGGGCAGGAGGCGGATCAGCCCCAGCATTTT. This codes for CASSYSGQEADQPQHF.